This T cell receptor beta chain was obtained from a study of blood T cells in healthy people across ages. Study-level points and caveats: Unknown donor CMV status possibly confounded expanded clonotype changes. Naive T cell percentage by flow cytometry tracked strongly with beta diversity. Long-lived donors exceeded aged donors in naive CD4+ cells and diversity.

Collection of around 9.3 milliliters of peripheral blood was performed for each donor. Germline V lookup: CDR1 MGHRA, CDR2 YSYEKL. The CDR3 consists of 15 residues. The V end was cut by 0 bases, the J end by 15 bases, with 21 bases between. Through a sample-barcoded 5' primer and a J-beta primer mix, a second PCR was run for roughly 6 to 12 cycles. TCRdb re-called the 5' RACE reads through MiXCR, storing one row per CDR3 protein. The sample consists of 540,000 or so distinct CDR3 sequences, less than 60% of them appearing once. This clonotype has only a few counts. Its matching antigen is unknown. The receptor was derived from a man at least 80 years old in good health. The V call is TRBV4-1, the J call TRBJ2-4; D tentatively fits TRBD1 or TRBD2 (5 bases each). Sample: blood. In DNA form, the CDR3 reads TGCGCCAGCAGCCAAGACTGGGACCCCACCAGGGTTCGGTACTTC. Protein product: CASSQDWDPTRVRYF.